Shown below are 20 T cell receptor beta chains from a single sample sequenced in a study of cytomegalovirus exposure and HLA in healthy donors. 60 Vbeta and 13 Jbeta primers were used in PCR. Some clones are missing from TCRdb's copy, which holds only in-frame ones; the method was immunoSEQ multiplex PCR. The table shows fewer than 200,000 clones, with 70% to 80% occurring only once. Sequencing used PBMCs. The source of these receptors is a man aged 40-49 years in good health and CMV-seronegative.

This clone came up a few times. The V call is TRBV5-1, the J call TRBJ2-2; 10 bases map to TRBD2. CDR3 length: 15 residues. CDR1 is SGHRS, CDR2 YFSETQ, per germline. Trimming removed 0 bases from V and 6 bases from J; junction bases left unmatched: 2. CDR3 coding DNA: TGCGCCAGCAGCTTGGGGACTAGCGGTCCCGGGGAGCTGTTTTTT. Its translation is CASSLGTSGPGELFF.

The chain uses TRBV5-1 and TRBJ1-5; 7 bases agree with TRBD1. J was trimmed by 2 bases and V by 5 bases; bases with no gene match: 10. The CDR3 loop spans 16 amino acids. Germline V gives CDR1 SGHRS, CDR2 YFSETQ. The DNA for the CDR3 is TGCGCCAGCAGTTCGGGTGAGGGGGCCGGCAATCAGCCCCAGCATTTT. Amino acid sequence: CASSSGEGAGNQPQHF.

This clone occurred a few times. This chain links TRBV7-2 with TRBJ1-5; TRBD1 is a possible D gene (5 bases). The germline V gene has CDR1 SGHTA and CDR2 FQGNSA. This CDR3 is 16 amino acids long. Trimming pared 0 bases from V and 2 bases from J, leaving 11 bases between. CDR3 amino acids: CASSLASTARNQPQHF. Here the CDR3 DNA reads TGTGCCAGCAGCTTAGCGTCGACAGCCCGCAATCAGCCCCAGCATTTT.

The V gene is TRBV2, the J gene TRBJ2-7, with 10 bases matching TRBD1. The length of the CDR3 is 18 residues. CDR1 and CDR2 (germline): SNHLY, FYNNEI. Trimming removed 5 bases from V and 0 bases from J; junction bases left unmatched: 13. CDR3 sequence: CASSTVKGGQGTSYEQYF. The CDR3 DNA reads TGTGCCAGCAGTACTGTGAAGGGGGGACAGGGGACCTCCTACGAGCAGTACTTC.

This clone has more than one count but fewer than ten. An end of the junction differs from the germline gene, which may be a read error. This chain joins TRBV28 and TRBJ2-4; no definite D call. Germline V lookup: CDR1 MDHEN, CDR2 SYDVKM. CDR3 length equals 15 residues. CDR3 coding DNA: TGTGCCAGCAGTTCCCCGTGGGTTGGCAAAAACAGTCAGTACTTC. Residues: CASSSPWVGKNSQYF.

Concerning this clone itself: The germline gene is not matched at one end of the junction; a read error may be the cause. V gene TRBV7-9 combines with J gene TRBJ2-1, with D possibly TRBD2 on 5 matching bases. This CDR3 region has 12 residues. Germline CDR1 reads SEHNR; CDR2 reads FQNEAQ (reference sequence). This CDR3 is CSSSRRGNEQFF. The DNA of the CDR3 is TGTTCCAGCAGCCGCCGGGGAAATGAGCAGTTCTTC.

This clone was detected only a few times. The junction shows a germline mismatch at one end, possibly a read error. This chain joins TRBV7-9 and TRBJ2-7, with D perhaps TRBD1 (5 bases). This CDR3 contains 17 residues. CDR1 is SEHNR, CDR2 FQNEAQ, per germline (reference sequence). In DNA form, the CDR3 reads TGTTCCAGCAGCTTAGCTCTGTCAGGGTTCGGCTCCTACGAGCAGTACTTC. Its protein product is CSSSLALSGFGSYEQYF.

The chain carries TRBV15 and TRBJ2-1; possibly TRBD2 for D (5 bases). This CDR3 is built from 14 residues. V was cut by 6 bases and J by 9 bases, with 18 bases left in between. Germline CDR1 LNHNV, CDR2 YYDKDF (reference sequence). The CDR3 region is CATSSGLEWGEQFF. In DNA, the CDR3 is TGTGCCACCAGTTCCGGACTCGAATGGGGTGAGCAGTTCTTC.

In its sample, this clone was seen once. The V call is TRBV2, the J call TRBJ1-5; the D is unclear. V gave up 4 bases and J gave up 1 base, with 11 bases separating them. The germline CDR1 and CDR2 sequences are SNHLY and FYNNEI. CDR3 length: 15 amino acids. The CDR3 nucleotides are TGTGCCAGCAGTGGAAGAAGAGGGAGCAATCAGCCCCAGCATTTT. Its protein is CASSGRRGSNQPQHF. The whole variable domain, remainder taken from reference TRBV2 and TRBJ1-5, is EPEVTQTPSHQVTQMGQEVILRCVPISNHLYFYWYRQILGQKVEFLVSFYNNEISEKSEIFDDQFSVERPDGSNFTLKIRSTKLEDSAMYFCASSGRRGSNQPQHFGDGTRLSIL.

This clone was recorded a few times. The chain is built from TRBV18 and TRBJ2-3; 7 bases map to TRBD1. Unmatched junction bases numbered 8, after V lost 3 bases and J lost 2 bases. The CDR3 totals 16 residues. Germline V CDR1 and CDR2: KGHSH, LQKENI. This chain's CDR3 is CASSPTGGQSTDTQYF. The CDR3 nucleotides read TGTGCCAGCTCACCGACTGGGGGACAGTCCACAGATACGCAGTATTTT.

This chain joins TRBV25-1 and TRBJ2-7; 10 bases are shared with TRBD2. Unmatched junction bases numbered 5, after V lost 4 bases and J lost 5 bases. The CDR3 spans 14 residues. CDR1 is MGHDK, CDR2 SYGVNS, per germline. In DNA, the CDR3 is TGTGCCAGCAGTGTTCTAGCGGGAGAGAACGAGCAGTACTTC. It codes for CASSVLAGENEQYF.

V is TRBV28 and J is TRBJ1-2; maybe TRBD1 (6 bases). CDR3 length equals 13 residues. Trimming removed 6 bases at V and 6 bases at J, with 14 bases between. The germline V gene encodes CDR1 MDHEN and CDR2 SYDVKM. The CDR3 spells CASSRGGEDGYTF. DNA for the CDR3: TGTGCCAGCAGCAGAGGGGGTGAGGATGGCTACACCTTC.

The rearrangement uses TRBV7-9 and TRBJ1-1; a weak D match, TRBD1 (6 bases). The CDR3 sequence is 15 residues long. CDR1 and CDR2 (germline): SEHNR, FQNEAQ (reference sequence). V shed 2 bases and J shed 4 bases, with 14 bases lying between them. Written as DNA, the CDR3 is TGTGCCAGCAGCTTACAGGGGACGCGCGGCACTGAAGCTTTCTTT. This sequence encodes CASSLQGTRGTEAFF.

The V call is TRBV5-1, the J call TRBJ2-3, with TRBD2 matching 7 bases. CDR3 size: 14 residues. Trimming at V came to 3 bases and at J to 4 bases, leaving 5 bases not matched to a gene. The V gene's germline CDR1 is SGHRS and CDR2 YFSETQ. The DNA of the CDR3 is TGCGCCAGCAGCTCAGTCACTAGCGCAGATACGCAGTATTTT. This codes for CASSSVTSADTQYF.

The chain combines TRBV7-2 with TRBJ2-3, with D hard to call. Germline assignment: CDR1 SGHTA and CDR2 FQGNSA. This CDR3 contains 15 residues. Trimming took 3 bases from V and 2 from J, leaving 12 bases between them. In nucleotides, the CDR3 is TGTGCCAGCAGCTTTGACCAGACATACACAGATACGCAGTATTTT. This codes for CASSFDQTYTDTQYF.

The V and J genes are TRBV2 and TRBJ2-5; possible D gene TRBD2, 6 bases. V was shortened by 1 base and J by 7 bases, with 10 bases between the two germline ends. Germline V gene data show CDR1 as SNHLY and CDR2 as FYNNEI. This CDR3 comprises 13 residues. CDR3 DNA sequence: TGTGCCAGCAGTGAAGGTGGAGGGCGGACCCAGTACTTC. This encodes CASSEGGGRTQYF.

V usage is TRBV6-6 and J usage is TRBJ2-7; D might be TRBD1 (6 bases). V was shortened by 0 bases and J by 5 bases, with 14 bases between the two germline ends. The germline V gene encodes CDR1 MNHNY and CDR2 SVGAGI (reference sequence). The CDR3 length is 15 residues. CDR3 sequence: CASSYSRPGADEQYF. The CDR3 nucleotides read TGTGCCAGCAGTTACTCCCGCCCAGGGGCGGACGAGCAGTACTTC.

The chain links TRBV7-8 to TRBJ1-1; D may be TRBD1 (6 bases). CDR3 length: 13 amino acids. Germline CDR1 SGHVS, CDR2 FQNEAQ. V shed 5 bases and J shed 5 bases, with 12 bases lying between them. The CDR3 is CASSLAGATEAFF. The CDR3 DNA follows: TGTGCCAGCAGCCTCGCGGGGGCAACTGAAGCTTTCTTT.

The chain employs TRBV5-6 and TRBJ1-2, with a tentative D call TRBD1 (5 bases). The CDR3 is 15 residues long. Trimming took off 0 bases at V and 3 bases at J, with 12 bases between the two ends. Looked up from germline, CDR1 is SGHDT and CDR2 is YYEEEE. CDR3 sequence reads: CASSLEQTVDYGYTF. In nucleotides, the CDR3 is TGTGCCAGCAGCTTGGAACAGACAGTGGACTATGGCTACACCTTC.

The J gene is TRBJ1-4, the V gene TRBV11-2; TRBD1 might be the D (5 bases). There are 16 residues in the CDR3. The V end lost 3 bases, the J end lost 0 bases, and 11 bases lay between the germline ends. Germline CDR1 reads SGHAT; CDR2 reads FQNNGV. CDR3 nucleotide sequence: TGTGCCAGCAGCTTGACAGCCCAGGCAACTAATGAAAAACTGTTTTTT. Translating gives CASSLTAQATNEKLFF. Full variable domain (rest looked up from reference TRBV11-2 and TRBJ1-4): EAGVAQSPRYKIIEKRQSVAFWCNPISGHATLYWYQQILGQGPKLLIQFQNNGVVDDSQLPKDRFSAERLKGVDSTLKIQPAKLEDSAVYLCASSLTAQATNEKLFFGSGTQLSVL.